One and the same sample provided the 26 T cell receptor beta chains below, sequenced in a study of T cell responses to AZD1222 COVID-19 vaccine. Using immunoSEQ multiplex PCR, the repertoire was profiled, and TCRdb retains in-frame clones only, with some absent. The sample has approximately 76,000 clones, approximately 88% seen once. Sequenced here: peripheral blood, sampled on day 0 of AZD1222 vaccination. The receptor set was obtained from an adult in good health.

Note on this clone: The junction departs from the called germline gene at one end, perhaps through a read error. The DNA for the CDR3 is TGTGCCAGCAGGTACTCCGCGACGGCGGTAGAAGGCTACACCTTC. This encodes CASRYSATAVEGYTF. This chain connects TRBV6-6 to TRBJ1-2; unclear D gene. In germline, CDR1 is MNHNY, CDR2 SVGAGI (reference sequence). CDR3 length equals 15 residues.

The rearrangement links TRBV27 to TRBJ2-5, with TRBD1 matching 11 bases. The CDR3 totals 13 residues. Trimming removed 6 bases from V and 3 bases from J; junction bases left unmatched: 0. Per germline, CDR1 MNHEY and CDR2 SMNVEV (reference sequence). CDR3 DNA sequence: TGTGCCAGCAGGGGACAGGGGGAAGAGACCCAGTACTTC. Residues: CASRGQGEETQYF.

The genes are TRBV7-8 and TRBJ2-2; no definite D call. V lost 4 bases and J 2 bases, leaving 8 bases between the germline ends. The CDR3 is 14 residues long. The germline V gene has CDR1 SGHVS and CDR2 FQNEAQ. The CDR3 here is CASSWLGNTGELFF. The CDR3 coding sequence is TGTGCCAGCAGCTGGTTAGGTAACACCGGGGAGCTGTTTTTT.

This clone appeared a single time. The rearrangement uses TRBV28 and TRBJ2-1; 8 nucleotides match TRBD1. Unmatched junction bases numbered 13, after V lost 10 bases and J lost 8 bases. CDR3 length equals 14 residues. Germline V gene lookup returns CDR1 MDHEN and CDR2 SYDVKM. This chain's CDR3 is CATARGQAIDEQFF. The CDR3 DNA reads as TGTGCCACCGCGCGGGGACAGGCTATAGATGAGCAGTTCTTC. The full variable domain, in which reference TRBV28 and TRBJ2-1 provide the parts outside the CDR3, is DVKVTQSSRYLVKRTGEKVFLECVQDMDHENMFWYRQDPGLGLRLIYFSYDVKMKEKGDIPEGYSVSREKKERFSLILESASTNQTSMYLCATARGQAIDEQFFGPGTRLTVL.

The gene calls are TRBV6-5 and TRBJ2-7; 9 bases map to TRBD1. The germline V gene encodes CDR1 MNHEY and CDR2 SVGAGI. The V and J ends lost 8 bases and 1 base, in that order; junction bases with no gene match: 9. This CDR3 contains 15 residues. DNA for the CDR3: TGTGCCAGCCATCGACAGGGGGGCATGTCCTACGAGCAGTACTTC. Translating gives CASHRQGGMSYEQYF.

V gene TRBV19 combines with J gene TRBJ2-5; TRBD1 agrees at 10 bases. This CDR3 has 15 amino acids. The germline V gene encodes CDR1 LNHDA and CDR2 SQIVND (reference sequence). J gave up 5 bases and V 5 bases, and 8 bases lay outside the gene matches. CDR3 coding DNA: TGTGCCAGTAGTCCGGCGACAGGGGGCCTGGAGACCCAGTACTTC. It yields the protein CASSPATGGLETQYF.

The rearrangement joins TRBV11-2 to TRBJ1-2, with unresolved D. V was cut by 0 bases and J by 5 bases, with 7 bases left in between. In germline, CDR1 is SGHAT, CDR2 FQNNGV. CDR3 size: 13 residues. In DNA form, the CDR3 reads TGTGCCAGCAGCTTAGATGGGTTTTATGGCTACACCTTC. Translated, it gives CASSLDGFYGYTF.

CDR3 DNA sequence: TGTGCCTGGATGTTTGGAAACACCATATATTTT. Amino acid sequence: CAWMFGNTIYF. The chain couples TRBV30 to TRBJ1-3; D unresolved. This CDR3 has 11 residues. Trimming cost V 4 bases and J 3 bases, with 4 bases left between them. Per the germline V gene, CDR1 is GTSNPN and CDR2 is SVGIG (reference sequence).

The rearrangement uses TRBV6-4 and TRBJ2-1; 7 positions match TRBD1. CDR3 length equals 14 residues. The junction had 7 bases not matched to a gene; V was cut back by 2 bases and J by 9 bases. Germline V gene sequence: CDR1 MRHNA, CDR2 SNTAGT. The chain's CDR3 is CASSDGQGVVEQFF. CDR3 nucleotide sequence: TGTGCCAGCAGTGACGGGCAGGGGGTCGTTGAGCAGTTCTTC.

The chain carries TRBV5-4 and TRBJ2-7; D possibly matches TRBD1 or TRBD2 (5 bases each). V gave up 4 bases and J gave up 7 bases, with 21 bases separating them. Germline assignment: CDR1 SGHNT and CDR2 YYREEE (reference sequence). The CDR3 has 15 amino acids. CDR3 sequence reads: CASSAGAGRAGEQYF. The CDR3 DNA sequence: TGTGCCAGCAGCGCTGGGGCGGGTCGTGCAGGGGAGCAGTACTTC.

The V gene is TRBV6-2 or TRBV6-3, the J gene TRBJ1-5; a possible D gene is TRBD1 (5 bases). Trimming pared 3 bases from V and 7 bases from J, leaving 16 bases between. CDR3 length: 15 amino acids. From germline, CDR1 is MNHEY and CDR2 SVGEGT. DNA for the CDR3: TGTGCCAGCAGTTATTTTTCGAGGGGAGGGCAGCCCCAGCATTTT. This codes for CASSYFSRGGQPQHF.

V and J are TRBV12-3 or TRBV12-4 and TRBJ2-1, with no clear D. V lost 7 bases to trimming and J lost 6 bases, with 7 bases between them. The CDR3 covers 11 residues. CDR3: CASIRPNEQFF. The CDR3 bases are TGTGCCAGCATTAGGCCCAATGAGCAGTTCTTC.

The chain is built from TRBV28 and TRBJ2-1; no definite D call. Germline V gene data show CDR1 as MDHEN and CDR2 as SYDVKM. The CDR3 sequence is 15 residues long. Trimming left V 5 bases short and J 4 bases short, with 15 bases between. The CDR3 region has the DNA TGTGCCAGCAGTCCATTAGGAGTCGGGTACAATGAGCAGTTCTTC. Translated: CASSPLGVGYNEQFF.

The chain recombines TRBV27 with TRBJ1-2, with D hard to call. Germline CDR1 reads MNHEY; CDR2 reads SMNVEV (reference sequence). CDR3 length equals 15 residues. V was clipped by 5 bases and J by 4 bases, with 17 bases between them. The CDR3 sequence is CASSAGPSFTYGYTF. The CDR3 DNA follows: TGTGCCAGCAGTGCGGGTCCTTCTTTTACCTATGGCTACACCTTC.

The chain is built from TRBV7-9 and TRBJ2-7; D not certain. The CDR3 runs to 13 residues. The germline V gene has CDR1 SEHNR and CDR2 FQNEAQ (reference sequence). Trimming pared 0 bases from V and 4 bases from J, leaving 7 bases between. CDR3 sequence (DNA): TGTGCCAGCAGCTTAGCGCCAGGTTACGAGCAGTACTTC. Residues: CASSLAPGYEQYF. Full variable domain (outside the CDR3, taken from reference TRBV7-9 and TRBJ2-7): DTGVSQNPRHKITKRGQNVTFRCDPISEHNRLYWYRQTLGQGPEFLTYFQNEAQLEKSRLLSDRFSAERPKGSFSTLEIQRTEQGDSAMYLCASSLAPGYEQYFGPGTRLTVT.

This clone has more than one count but fewer than ten. The V gene is TRBV18, the J gene TRBJ2-7; D might be TRBD1 (6 bases). Germline values: CDR1 KGHSH, CDR2 LQKENI. V was clipped by 0 bases and J by 4 bases, with 7 bases between them. This CDR3 is built from 13 residues. The CDR3 is CASSPPDSYEQYF. CDR3 nucleotide sequence: TGTGCCAGCTCACCACCGGACAGTTACGAGCAGTACTTC.

This clone was picked up one time. The genes are TRBV7-9 and TRBJ2-7; D not certain. Trimming pared 5 bases from V and 7 bases from J, leaving 21 bases between. Germline CDR1 SEHNR, CDR2 FQNEAQ (reference sequence). There are 15 residues in the CDR3. The CDR3 nucleotides are TGTGCCAGCAGCCACAGCAGGCTGTCTGGGTATGAGCAGTACTTC. Its protein product is CASSHSRLSGYEQYF.

The chain combines TRBV19 with TRBJ2-1, with TRBD2 matching over 11 bases. J was trimmed by 2 bases and V by 3 bases; bases with no gene match: 12. Germline V gene sequence: CDR1 LNHDA, CDR2 SQIVND (reference sequence). CDR3 length: 19 residues. CDR3 sequence (DNA): TGTGCCAGTAGTATTTATAGCGGGAGGGGTACGGGCGCCTACAATGAGCAGTTCTTC. This codes for CASSIYSGRGTGAYNEQFF.

In this sample, this clone turned up a few times. The CDR3 region has the DNA TGTGCCAGCTCACCTCCGGGACAACTAATAGCCAAAAACATTCAGTACTTC. Its translation is CASSPPGQLIAKNIQYF. The chain recombines TRBV18 with TRBJ2-4, with D possibly matching TRBD1 (6 bases). The CDR3 runs to 17 residues. Trimming took 3 bases from V and 0 from J, leaving 15 bases between them. Germline V gene sequence: CDR1 KGHSH, CDR2 LQKENI.

The chain joins TRBV27 to TRBJ1-6; 9 bases align to TRBD1. The V and J ends lost 6 bases and 9 bases, in that order; junction bases with no gene match: 6. Per the germline V gene, CDR1 is MNHEY and CDR2 is SMNVEV (reference sequence). This CDR3 has 14 amino acids. For the CDR3, the DNA is TGTGCCAGCAGGGGGGGACAGGGTTTTTCACCCCTCCACTTT. Protein sequence: CASRGGQGFSPLHF.

The J gene is TRBJ2-7, the V gene TRBV19, with a tentative D call TRBD1 (6 bases). Trimming stripped 2 bases from V and 2 bases from J, with 13 bases between. CDR1 is LNHDA, CDR2 SQIVND, per germline (reference sequence). The CDR3 spans 15 residues. CDR3 coding DNA: TGTGCCAGTAGTATATCTGGGGGCGGTACCTACGAGCAGTACTTC. Encoded protein: CASSISGGGTYEQYF. Using reference TRBV19 and TRBJ2-7 for the parts outside the CDR3, the full variable domain is DGGITQSPKYLFRKEGQNVTLSCEQNLNHDAMYWYRQDPGQGLRLIYYSQIVNDFQKGDIAEGYSVSREKKESFPLTVTSAQKNPTAFYLCASSISGGGTYEQYFGPGTRLTVT.

This chain links TRBV27 with TRBJ2-3; 8 bases are shared with TRBD2. V lost 5 bases and J lost 4; bases outside the gene matches: 5. The length of the CDR3 is 14 residues. Germline V gene sequence: CDR1 MNHEY, CDR2 SMNVEV (reference sequence). This chain's CDR3 is CASSPTSGPDTQYF. DNA for the CDR3: TGTGCCAGCAGTCCCACTAGCGGCCCAGATACGCAGTATTTT.

The J gene is TRBJ2-3, the V gene TRBV30; D ambiguous. The length of the CDR3 is 11 residues. Trimming removed 8 bases from V and 6 bases from J, with 12 bases in between. The germline CDR1 and CDR2 sequences are GTSNPN and SVGIG (reference sequence). CDR3 bases: TGTGCCGTCACCATCTCGGATACGCAGTATTTT. Translating gives CAVTISDTQYF.

V gene TRBV6-5 combines with J gene TRBJ1-6, with unresolved D. The germline gives CDR1 MNHEY, CDR2 SVGAGI. CDR3 length: 13 amino acids. The V end was cut by 11 bases, the J end by 4 bases, with 12 bases between. The CDR3 DNA reads TGTGCCTCTAGCTGGGTTTATAATTCACCCCTCCACTTT. Its protein product is CASSWVYNSPLHF.

V usage is TRBV6-2 or TRBV6-3 and J usage is TRBJ2-1; D ambiguous. V was shortened by 3 bases and J by 5 bases, with 8 bases between the two germline ends. The length of the CDR3 is 13 residues. CDR1 and CDR2 (germline): MNHEY, SVGEGT. The DNA of the CDR3 is TGTGCCAGCAGTTATAATACGAACAATGAGCAGTTCTTC. It encodes CASSYNTNNEQFF.

This sequence joins TRBV27 and TRBJ2-5; 7 bases line up with TRBD1. This CDR3 has 15 amino acids. Germline V gives CDR1 MNHEY, CDR2 SMNVEV (reference sequence). J gave up 1 base and V 0 bases, and 2 bases lay outside the gene matches. This CDR3 is CASSLSGGLQETQYF. The CDR3 nucleotides read TGTGCCAGCAGTTTATCAGGGGGCCTCCAAGAGACCCAGTACTTC.